One sample yielded the 3 T cell receptor beta chains listed below, sequenced in a study of shared clonotypes between healthy human individuals. Using immunoSEQ multiplex PCR, the repertoire was profiled, and TCRdb retains in-frame clones only, with some absent. Of about 2.3 million clones listed, 85% to 95% are singletons. Sequencing was performed on naive CD4+ T cells from PBMCs. Documented subset: CD45RA+ positively selected. These receptors were obtained from a man aged 18 to 30 in good health. Some clones in this sample may be carry-over from other donors' samples.

This clone appeared once. The chain joins TRBV18 to TRBJ2-3; 12 nucleotides agree with TRBD2. CDR1 and CDR2 from the germline V gene are KGHSH and LQKENI. The CDR3 contains 16 residues. The V segment lost 3 bases and the J segment 5 bases; nucleotides outside the gene matches: 6. CDR3 nucleotide sequence: TGTGCCAGCTCACCGACTAGCGGGAGCCTTAAAGATACGCAGTATTTT. This gives the protein CASSPTSGSLKDTQYF.

The chain is built from TRBV29-1 and TRBJ1-1; D remains ambiguous. CDR1 and CDR2 (germline): SQVTM, ANQGSEA. Between the trimmed V and J ends, which lost 2 bases and 3 bases, there was a span of 10 bases. The CDR3 extends over 13 amino acids. This CDR3 is CSVERRLDTEAFF. As DNA, the CDR3 is TGCAGCGTTGAACGAAGGCTGGACACTGAAGCTTTCTTT.

As to this clone: Additional DNA sequences in this sample encode the identical CDR3. The J gene is TRBJ2-7, the V gene TRBV28; 9 bases align to TRBD1. CDR1 is MDHEN, CDR2 SYDVKM, per germline. Germline trimming cut 6 bases from V and 2 bases from J; bases unmatched to any gene: 2. This CDR3 has 13 residues. The CDR3 coding sequence is TGTGCCAGCAGAACAGGGGGCACCTACGAGCAGTACTTC. Its translation: CASRTGGTYEQYF.